This TCR beta chain was sequenced in a study of cytomegalovirus exposure and HLA in healthy donors. Study results and limitations: It was in a later analysis that TCR association rates were seen to vary by HLA locus, highest for DRB1 and lowest for HLA-C. Productive status was seen about 90% or about 30% of the time for most TCR beta V segments in an earlier analysis.

13 Jbeta primers and 60 Vbeta primers were used for the PCR. The method was immunoSEQ multiplex PCR; TCRdb's version includes in-frame clones alone and lacks a portion of them. This table lists roughly 62,000 clones. The CDR3 covers 11 residues. The V end was cut by 6 bases, the J end by 10 bases, with 12 bases between. The germline V gene encodes CDR1 SNHLY and CDR2 FYNNEI. Points on this clone: Its antigen is not known.

This receptor was taken from a woman younger than 35 in good health and CMV-seronegative. The V gene is TRBV2, the J gene TRBJ1-1; TRBD1 might be the D (5 bases). The sample taken for sequencing was PBMCs. The chain's CDR3 is CASRQGGAAFF. The CDR3 bases are TGTGCCAGCAGGCAGGGAGGGGCAGCTTTCTTT.